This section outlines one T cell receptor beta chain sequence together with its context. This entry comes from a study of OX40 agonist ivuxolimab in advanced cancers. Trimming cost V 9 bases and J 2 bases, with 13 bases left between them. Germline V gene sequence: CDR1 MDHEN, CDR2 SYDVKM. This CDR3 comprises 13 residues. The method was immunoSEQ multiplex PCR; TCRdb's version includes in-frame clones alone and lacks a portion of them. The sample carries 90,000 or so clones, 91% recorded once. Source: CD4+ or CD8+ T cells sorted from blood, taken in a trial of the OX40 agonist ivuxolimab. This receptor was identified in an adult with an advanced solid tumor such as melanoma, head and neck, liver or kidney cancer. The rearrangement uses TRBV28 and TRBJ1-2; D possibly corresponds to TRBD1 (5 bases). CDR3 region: CASAPGTNYGYTF. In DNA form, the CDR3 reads TGTGCCAGTGCTCCTGGGACGAACTATGGCTACACCTTC.